Following are 26 T cell receptor beta chains from one sample sequenced in a study of identical twins. Via MiXCR, TCRdb re-called the 5' RACE reads, giving one row per CDR3 protein. The data hold around 690,000 distinct CDR3 sequences, with around 20% observed a single time. The data were also submitted as part of a second study, on T cells expressing NK-cell markers.

Sequenced input: PBMCs. The receptors here all came from a woman in her late teens or twenties in good health.

V and J are TRBV18 and TRBJ2-7, with D hard to call. CDR1 KGHSH and CDR2 LQKENI come from the germline V gene. This CDR3 contains 15 residues. V lost 2 bases to trimming and J lost 0 bases, with 11 bases between them. CDR3 sequence: CASSPSAFVSYEQYF. The CDR3 nucleotides are TGTGCCAGCTCACCATCGGCTTTTGTCTCCTACGAGCAGTACTTC.

This rearrangement joins TRBV6-1 to TRBJ2-4, with 10 bases that match TRBD2. Germline trimming cut 6 bases from V and 0 bases from J; bases unmatched to any gene: 2. The CDR3 length is 15 residues. CDR1 and CDR2 (germline): MNHNS, SASEGT. The CDR3 DNA reads TGTGCCAGCAGGAGCGGGGGGGGAGCCAAAAACATTCAGTACTTC. The encoded protein is CASRSGGGAKNIQYF.

The chain joins TRBV4-3 to TRBJ2-1; 14 positions agree with TRBD2. The CDR3 totals 18 residues. Germline CDR1 and CDR2: LGHNA and YSLEER. V was pared by 0 bases and J by 8 bases, with 9 bases of the junction left unmatched. CDR3 in amino acids: CASSQDLGTSGSRDEQFF. The CDR3 coding sequence is TGCGCCAGCAGCCAAGATCTGGGGACTAGCGGGAGTCGGGATGAGCAGTTCTTC.

In its sample, this clonotype was seen a few times. V and J are TRBV7-8 and TRBJ2-1, with a tentative D call TRBD2 (6 bases). V lost 3 bases, J lost 5 bases, and 11 bases lay in between. This CDR3 has 14 residues. Germline-derived CDR1 and CDR2 are SGHVS and FQNEAQ. The DNA for the CDR3 is TGTGCCAGCAGCTTGGGACTTGGAAACAATGAGCAGTTCTTC. It specifies CASSLGLGNNEQFF.

In its sample, this clonotype was seen a few times. The chain links TRBV20-1 to TRBJ2-6; 9 positions match TRBD1. J was trimmed by 0 bases and V by 4 bases; bases with no gene match: 7. The CDR3 extends over 17 amino acids. The germline gives CDR1 DFQATT, CDR2 SNEGSKA (reference sequence). The CDR3 protein is CSATSRDRDSGANVLTF. The CDR3 DNA is TGCAGTGCTACCTCCCGGGACAGGGACTCTGGGGCCAACGTCCTGACTTTC.

This chain joins TRBV20-1 and TRBJ2-5; maybe TRBD2 (5 bases). Trimming took 5 bases from V and 5 from J, leaving 15 bases between them. The CDR3 sequence is 13 residues long. The germline V gene has CDR1 DFQATT and CDR2 SNEGSKA (reference sequence). CDR3 amino acids: CSAPSGVGETQYF. DNA of the CDR3: TGCAGTGCTCCATCCGGGGTTGGGGAGACCCAGTACTTC.

This clonotype was picked up many times. V gene TRBV29-1 combines with J gene TRBJ2-7, with 8 bases identical to TRBD2. Germline CDR1 is SQVTM and CDR2 is ANQGSEA. Trimming cost V 6 bases and J 6 bases; bases outside gene matches: 7. The CDR3 has 12 residues. The CDR3 sequence is CSVKREWGEQYF. The CDR3 bases are TGCAGCGTCAAGCGGGAGTGGGGCGAGCAGTACTTC.

This clonotype was seen more than once but under ten times. The gene calls are TRBV5-5 and TRBJ2-1, with TRBD2 as a possible D gene (5 bases). V lost 0 bases to trimming and J lost 3 bases, with 10 bases between them. The CDR3 has 15 amino acids. CDR1 is SGHKS and CDR2 is YYEKEE in the germline V gene (reference sequence). The CDR3 sequence: CASSLEAADYNEQFF. For the CDR3, the DNA is TGTGCCAGCAGCTTGGAAGCAGCGGACTACAATGAGCAGTTCTTC.

The chain couples TRBV7-2 to TRBJ2-1; 7 bases are a match to TRBD2. J was trimmed by 4 bases and V by 1 base; bases with no gene match: 4. The CDR3 is 15 amino acids. Germline lookup yields CDR1 SGHTA and CDR2 FQGNSA. The CDR3 sequence: CASSLGRGFYNEQFF. The CDR3 nucleotides read TGTGCCAGCAGCTTAGGGCGGGGGTTTTACAATGAGCAGTTCTTC.

The chain recombines TRBV5-1 with TRBJ2-1; TRBD2 is a possible D gene (6 bases). Trimming stripped 6 bases from V and 10 bases from J, with 20 bases between. The CDR3 loop spans 14 amino acids. CDR1 is SGHRS, CDR2 YFSETQ, per germline. CDR3 DNA sequence: TGCGCCAGCACTACCGGGACCTTAGGGAGGGAGCAGTTCTTC. This codes for CASTTGTLGREQFF.

Ten or more counts support this clonotype. The chain couples TRBV5-1 to TRBJ2-5; D is possibly TRBD2 (6 bases). Trimming shortened V by 9 bases and J by 2 bases, and 14 bases separated the two germline ends. Germline V gene data show CDR1 as SGHRS and CDR2 as YFSETQ. The CDR3 covers 13 residues. CDR3 nucleotide sequence: TGCGCCACCAGTCGGGGGAGGCAAGAGACCCAGTACTTC. This encodes CATSRGRQETQYF.

The CDR3 sequence is CASSAGGLAGDEQYF. The DNA of the CDR3 is TGTGCCAGCAGCGCGGGGGGTCTAGCGGGAGACGAGCAGTACTTC. The chain has TRBV9 and TRBJ2-7, with 10 bases identical to TRBD2. Germline CDR1 SGDLS, CDR2 YYNGEE. The V gene end was trimmed by 3 bases and the J gene end by 5 bases; junction bases not matched to a gene: 8. This CDR3 is built from 15 residues.

This chain joins TRBV5-1 and TRBJ2-3; tentative D call: TRBD1 (5 bases). V lost 6 bases to trimming and J lost 3 bases, with 20 bases between them. The CDR3 covers 16 residues. CDR1 and CDR2 from the germline V gene are SGHRS and YFSETQ. CDR3 amino acids: CASTFGSYDRTDTQYF. Here the CDR3 DNA reads TGCGCCAGCACTTTTGGGTCCTACGACAGAACAGATACGCAGTATTTT.

The rearrangement links TRBV7-9 to TRBJ2-7; D remains unclear. The CDR3 totals 13 residues. Germline CDR1 is SEHNR and CDR2 is FQNEAQ (reference sequence). Trimming removed 3 bases at V and 3 bases at J, with 9 bases between. The CDR3 bases are TGTGCCAGCAGCTTCGACGCGAACTACGAGCAGTACTTC. This translates into CASSFDANYEQYF.

This clonotype was seen at least ten times. One end of the junction is discordant with germline, which a read error may explain. The V and J genes are TRBV7-2 and TRBJ2-1, with TRBD2 matching 11 bases. There are 15 residues in the CDR3. Germline V CDR1 and CDR2: SGHTA, FQGNSA. The CDR3 coding sequence is TGTGCCAGCAGTTTAGCGGGAGGGCCGGGGAATGAGCAGTTCTTC. Its protein product is CASSLAGGPGNEQFF.

The V and J genes are TRBV27 and TRBJ2-1; D is ambiguous. The CDR3 contains 15 residues. V shed 7 bases and J shed 6 bases, with 19 bases lying between them. Germline lookup yields CDR1 MNHEY and CDR2 SMNVEV (reference sequence). In nucleotides, the CDR3 is TGTGCCAGCAACCCCCGACTCCGAGGCTTCAATGAGCAGTTCTTC. Amino acid sequence: CASNPRLRGFNEQFF.

Only a few counts were recorded for this clonotype. The V gene is TRBV20-1, the J gene TRBJ2-2; tentative D call: TRBD2 (5 bases). CDR3 length equals 17 residues. CDR1 and CDR2 from the germline V gene are DFQATT and SNEGSKA (reference sequence). The V gene lost 3 bases and the J gene lost 3 bases, with 20 bases spanning the gap. The CDR3 nucleotides read TGCAGTGCTAGGCAAAGTTTAGCGCCGGTACACACCGGGGAGCTGTTTTTT. It yields the protein CSARQSLAPVHTGELFF.

The genes are TRBV7-3 and TRBJ2-3; the D is unclear. V lost 4 bases, J lost 0 bases, and 8 bases lay in between. Germline CDR1 is SGHTA and CDR2 is FQGTGA. This CDR3 has 14 residues. CDR3 bases: TGTGCCAGCAGCTGGACGGATAGCACAGATACGCAGTATTTT. Its protein is CASSWTDSTDTQYF.

V and J are TRBV5-1 and TRBJ2-3; 7 nucleotides align to TRBD2. The CDR3 has 14 residues. The germline CDR1 and CDR2 sequences are SGHRS and YFSETQ. After removal of 0 bases from V and 14 bases from J, the junction contained 12 bases not matched to a gene. The CDR3 DNA is TGCGCCAGCAGCTTGGAGGGGCTAGCGGTGGTTCCGTATTTT. Its translation is CASSLEGLAVVPYF.

The chain employs TRBV5-6 and TRBJ2-1, with 8 bases aligning to TRBD2. The germline CDR1 and CDR2 sequences are SGHDT and YYEEEE. The CDR3 has 16 amino acids. Trimming took 6 bases from V and 6 from J; bases not matched to a gene: 14. The CDR3 nucleotides are TGTGCCAGCACCATCACCGGGACTAGAAGTATCAATGAGCAGTTCTTC. Protein product: CASTITGTRSINEQFF.

Many counts were recorded for this clonotype. This chain links TRBV2 with TRBJ2-7; no clear D gene. V lost 5 bases, J lost 5 bases, and 13 bases lay in between. The CDR3 is made up of 13 amino acids. Germline V gene lookup returns CDR1 SNHLY and CDR2 FYNNEI. The CDR3 DNA reads as TGTGCCAGCAGTTTTTGGTCAAGCCACGAGCAGTACTTC. Protein product: CASSFWSSHEQYF.

This clonotype was detected a few times. J is TRBJ2-1 and V is TRBV27; D uncertain. CDR1 is MNHEY, CDR2 SMNVEV, per germline (reference sequence). Trimming removed 6 bases at V and 2 bases at J, with 8 bases between. The CDR3 length is 13 residues. CDR3 loop: CASRTQPYNEQFF. DNA for the CDR3: TGTGCCAGCAGGACGCAACCCTACAATGAGCAGTTCTTC.

This clonotype has more than one count but fewer than ten. V usage is TRBV29-1 and J usage is TRBJ2-5, with TRBD2 identical over 9 bases. Per germline, CDR1 SQVTM and CDR2 ANQGSEA. The CDR3 runs 15 residues. V gave up 6 bases and J gave up 1 base; unmatched junction bases: 9. The CDR3 loop reads CSVRTSGGTQETQYF. The CDR3 nucleotides read TGCAGCGTCCGGACCAGCGGGGGGACCCAAGAGACCCAGTACTTC.

This clonotype has only a few counts. J is TRBJ1-1 and V is TRBV20-1; perhaps TRBD1 as D (5 bases). The V end was cut by 6 bases, the J end by 5 bases, with 13 bases between. CDR3 size: 12 residues. In germline, CDR1 is DFQATT, CDR2 SNEGSKA (reference sequence). The CDR3: CSALDWGTEAFF. As DNA, the CDR3 is TGCAGTGCCCTGGACTGGGGGACTGAAGCTTTCTTT.

This clonotype was seen at least ten times. The V gene is TRBV20-1, the J gene TRBJ2-5; TRBD2 matches at 10 bases. The CDR3 consists of 16 residues. Germline CDR1 DFQATT, CDR2 SNEGSKA (reference sequence). J gave up 6 bases and V 5 bases, and 15 bases lay outside the gene matches. CDR3 DNA: TGCAGTGCTGGCCGGTTACTAGCGGGGATGGTAAAGACCCAGTACTTC. This codes for CSAGRLLAGMVKTQYF.

In regard to this clonotype: The conserved phenylalanine or tryptophan is not found at the CDR3 terminus, so this likely reflects a read error. The CDR3 nucleotides are TGCGCCAGCAGCTTCGGAGGGGACCAAGAGACCCAGTACTCC. It encodes CASSFGGDQETQYS. This rearrangement joins TRBV5-1 to TRBJ2-5; D possibly corresponds to TRBD2 (6 bases). CDR1 is SGHRS and CDR2 is YFSETQ in the germline V gene. Trimming shortened V by 2 bases and J by 0 bases, and 8 bases separated the two germline ends. This CDR3 region has 14 residues.